The next 18 T cell receptor beta chains were all read from a single sample in a study of HIV-infected children after antiretroviral therapy interruption. Treatment specified: PENTA 11 planned treatment interruption arm or continuous ART arm. A 3' RACE protocol on RNA, with unique molecular identifiers, produced the TCR library. TCRdb re-called the 3' RACE reads with MiXCR, one entry per CDR3 protein. The sample shows 40,000 or so distinct CDR3 sequences, around 7% of them seen only once. Source: CD45RA+ CD4+ T cells from PBMCs, pooled from several time points, taken from a donor given antiretroviral therapy, either interrupted or continuous. As to subset: naive CD4+ CD45RA+ CD45RO- T cells. Source of these receptors: a pool of human donors with HIV.

In its sample, this clonotype was seen many times. The V and J genes are TRBV29-1 and TRBJ1-1; perhaps TRBD1 as D (6 bases). Trimming shortened V by 5 bases and J by 3 bases, and 22 bases separated the two germline ends. The CDR3 has 16 residues. Germline CDR1 SQVTM, CDR2 ANQGSEA. CDR3 in amino acids: CSVRAWDKMGDTEAFF. CDR3 DNA sequence: TGCAGCGTTCGAGCGTGGGACAAAATGGGGGACACTGAAGCTTTCTTT.

On this clonotype itself: The junction does not match germline at one end; this may be a read error. CDR3 protein: CASGELGIQDTQYF. Here the CDR3 DNA reads TGTGCCAGCGGTGAACTGGGGATCCAAGACACCCAGTACTTT. This chain links TRBV10-2 with TRBJ2-5; D may be TRBD2 (5 bases). The CDR3 length is 14 residues. Germline CDR1 WSHSY, CDR2 SAAADI.

This clonotype came up many times. The chain combines TRBV7-2 with TRBJ2-1; TRBD2 matches at 9 bases. Trimming took 0 bases from V and 6 from J; bases not matched to a gene: 3. Germline-derived CDR1 and CDR2 are SGHTA and FQGNSA. This CDR3 spans 15 amino acids. CDR3 protein: CASSLASGGSNEQFF. CDR3 in DNA: TGTGCCAGCAGCTTAGCCAGCGGGGGGAGCAATGAGCAGTTCTTC.

There are many counts of this clonotype. The rearrangement links TRBV7-2 to TRBJ2-7; TRBD1 matches 8 bases. V was clipped by 2 bases and J by 3 bases; unmatched bases: 9. The CDR3 length is 16 residues. Looked up from germline, CDR1 is SGHTA and CDR2 is FQGNSA. CDR3 sequence: CASSLLRTGSGYEQYF. The CDR3, as DNA: TGTGCCAGCAGCTTACTCCGGACAGGGTCGGGCTACGAGCAGTACTTC.

The rearrangement joins TRBV19 to TRBJ1-5, with TRBD1 as a possible D gene (5 bases). Germline CDR1 is LNHDA and CDR2 is SQIVND (reference sequence). Trimming left V 5 bases short and J 3 bases short, with 20 bases between. The CDR3 length is 17 residues. The CDR3 region has the DNA TGTGCCAGTAGTCACCGGGGCGTCGGACGGATCAATCAGCCCCAGCATTTT. Its protein is CASSHRGVGRINQPQHF.

Ten or more counts support this clonotype. This sequence joins TRBV2 and TRBJ2-2; 8 bases are shared with TRBD1. J gave up 4 bases and V 6 bases, and 7 bases lay outside the gene matches. This CDR3 is built from 15 residues. Germline CDR1 and CDR2: SNHLY and FYNNEI. The CDR3 nucleotides are TGTGCCAGCAGAAGACAGGGGTCTAGCACCGGGGAGCTGTTTTTT. It yields the protein CASRRQGSSTGELFF.

This clonotype was seen many times. This rearrangement joins TRBV20-1 to TRBJ2-7, with D perhaps being TRBD1 or TRBD2 (5 bases each). V was trimmed by 0 bases and J by 2 bases, leaving 14 bases between them. Germline loops: CDR1 DFQATT, CDR2 SNEGSKA (reference sequence). The CDR3 contains 15 residues. CDR3 sequence: CSARDGAAHPYEQYF. DNA of the CDR3: TGCAGTGCTAGAGACGGGGCAGCCCATCCCTACGAGCAGTACTTC.

This clonotype occurred a few times. The chain is built from TRBV12-3 or TRBV12-4 and TRBJ1-2; TRBD1 might be the D (6 bases). This CDR3 is built from 14 residues. Between the trimmed V and J ends, which lost 6 bases and 5 bases, there was a span of 16 bases. The CDR3 reads CASRDTGTPYGYTF. The CDR3 DNA is TGTGCCAGCAGGGATACCGGGACACCTTATGGCTACACCTTC.

Many counts were recorded for this clonotype. Given the absence of the conserved phenylalanine or tryptophan at the CDR3 end, a read error is likely. The DNA is left out, because the CDR3 cannot be placed on it with certainty; the CDR3 is given as TCRdb lists it. V usage is TRBV23-1 and J usage is TRBJ1-4. Being an ORF, TRBV23-1 has a function that is uncertain. The CDR3 numbers 11 amino acids, ends counted. CDR3 amino acids: CASHTHRTEGG.

This clonotype has a count of ten or more. The chain has TRBV2 and TRBJ2-1, with D possibly matching TRBD2 (5 bases). Germline values: CDR1 SNHLY, CDR2 FYNNEI. CDR3 size: 15 residues. The ends were cut back, 3 bases at V and 9 bases at J, with 18 bases in the middle. CDR3 residues: CASSDWAEGIPEQFF. For the CDR3, the DNA is TGTGCCAGCAGTGATTGGGCCGAGGGAATCCCTGAGCAGTTCTTC.

At least ten counts were recorded for this clonotype. The gene calls are TRBV7-9 and TRBJ1-2, with TRBD1 matching 7 bases. Germline loops: CDR1 SEHNR, CDR2 FQNEAQ (reference sequence). V was pared by 3 bases and J by 8 bases, with 9 bases of the junction left unmatched. There are 14 residues in the CDR3. CDR3 in DNA: TGTGCCAGCAGCTTGGGCAGGGGGTTGGAAGGCTACACCTTC. This sequence encodes CASSLGRGLEGYTF. Variable domain in full (rest from reference TRBV7-9 and TRBJ1-2): DTGVSQNPRHKITKRGQNVTFRCDPISEHNRLYWYRQTLGQGPEFLTYFQNEAQLEKSRLLSDRFSAERPKGSFSTLEIQRTEQGDSAMYLCASSLGRGLEGYTFGSGTRLTVV.

Comment on this clonotype: One junction end does not reproduce the germline sequence, and a read error may be involved. The chain recombines TRBV2 with TRBJ2-3; a weak D match, TRBD2 (7 bases). This CDR3 is built from 14 residues. Germline V CDR1 and CDR2: SNHLY, FYNNEI. The CDR3 region is CASSLLGGRVTLYF. In DNA, the CDR3 is TGTGCCAGCAGCTTACTGGGGGGGCGCGTCACCTTGTACTTT.

There are many counts of this clonotype. The chain carries TRBV14 and TRBJ2-7, with D unresolved. CDR3 length: 15 amino acids. Germline V lookup: CDR1 SGHDN, CDR2 FVKESK. Trimming pared 0 bases from V and 0 bases from J, leaving 9 bases between. The CDR3 region is CASSQEQAGSYEQYF. DNA of the CDR3: TGTGCCAGCAGCCAAGAGCAGGCAGGCTCCTACGAGCAGTACTTC. Full variable domain (outside the CDR3, taken from reference TRBV14 and TRBJ2-7): EAGVTQFPSHSVIEKGQTVTLRCDPISGHDNLYWYRRVMGKEIKFLLHFVKESKQDESGMPNNRFLAERTGGTYSTLKVQPAELEDSGVYFCASSQEQAGSYEQYFGPGTRLTVT.

This clonotype was seen repeatedly, ten times or more. The chain carries TRBV9 and TRBJ1-1, with D tentatively TRBD1 (6 bases). Trimming removed 4 bases at V and 0 bases at J, with 16 bases between. The CDR3 sequence is 16 residues long. CDR1 and CDR2 from the germline V gene are SGDLS and YYNGEE. The CDR3 nucleotides are TGTGCCAGCAGCTCCCGCCACGGGGGCATGAACACTGAAGCTTTCTTT. Residues: CASSSRHGGMNTEAFF.

This clonotype was detected many times. The CDR3 spells CSARQGSRNTEAFF. The DNA for the CDR3 is TGCAGTGCTAGACAGGGTTCGAGAAACACTGAAGCTTTCTTT. The chain recombines TRBV20-1 with TRBJ1-1; D perhaps matches TRBD1 (5 bases). Trimming removed 2 bases at V and 2 bases at J, with 12 bases between. The CDR3 spans 14 residues. Germline assignment: CDR1 DFQATT and CDR2 SNEGSKA (reference sequence).

There are many counts of this clonotype. The chain joins TRBV18 to TRBJ1-5; 9 bases align to TRBD1. After removal of 3 bases from V and 5 bases from J, the junction contained 5 bases not matched to a gene. Germline assignment: CDR1 KGHSH and CDR2 LQKENI. The CDR3 runs 15 residues. The CDR3 reads CASSPIGTGHQPQHF. The CDR3 DNA follows: TGTGCCAGCTCACCGATTGGGACAGGGCATCAGCCCCAGCATTTT.

This clonotype has at least ten counts. CDR3 DNA: TGTGCCATACGGGACAGACTAGACTACGAGCAGTACTTC. Amino acid sequence: CAIRDRLDYEQYF. The genes are TRBV10-3 and TRBJ2-7, with D perhaps matching TRBD1 (7 bases). This CDR3 is 13 amino acids long. Germline CDR1 reads ENHRY; CDR2 reads SYGVKD. The V gene lost 9 bases and the J gene lost 3 bases, with 15 bases spanning the gap.

The rearrangement links TRBV20-1 to TRBJ2-1; 11 positions agree with TRBD1. J was trimmed by 7 bases and V by 0 bases; bases with no gene match: 5. The CDR3 runs 15 residues. Per germline, CDR1 DFQATT and CDR2 SNEGSKA (reference sequence). CDR3 nucleotide sequence: TGCAGTGCTAGAGAGCGGACAGGGGGCAAAAATGAGCAGTTCTTC. It encodes CSARERTGGKNEQFF.